The rows below give T cell receptor beta chains drawn from one sample of a study of CD8 T cells in ankylosing spondylitis. TCRdb processed the 5' RACE reads anew with MiXCR; each CDR3 protein has one entry. The data hold 300,000 to 350,000 distinct CDR3 sequences, with 14% to 15% observed a single time. The sequenced sample was blood, either unsorted or a sorted T cell fraction (not recorded which). Every receptor here comes from a male donor with ankylosing spondylitis or in good health (not recorded which). Each CDR3 is given with its conserved first and last residue. The D gene is left open where the match is weak. Clone size appears in some rows only: once, few, many, or a class for an expanded clone.

V gene,clone size,J gene,D gene,CDR3 protein,CDR3 DNA
TRBV7-9,few,TRBJ2-7,TRBD2,CASSRGLAYEQYF,TGTGCCAGCAGTCGGGGACTAGCCTACGAGCAGTACTTC
TRBV20-1,-,TRBJ1-2,-,CSARPRGAGYTF,TGCAGTGCTAGACCCAGGGGAGCTGGCTACACCTTC
TRBV11-2,-,TRBJ2-1,-,CASSINPGPTGEEQFF,TGTGCCAGCAGCATTAATCCGGGCCCCACCGGGGAAGAGCAGTTCTTC
TRBV6-5,-,TRBJ2-7,-,CSSGTSNEQYF,TGCTCGTCCGGGACTTCAAACGAGCAGTACTTC
TRBV25-1,-,TRBJ2-3,TRBD2,CASSEVAGVTDTQYF,TGTGCCAGCAGTGAGGTAGCGGGGGTCACAGATACGCAGTATTTT
TRBV25-1,-,TRBJ2-2,TRBD2,CASSSGSPSGNTGELFF,TGTGCCAGCAGCAGCGGGAGCCCGTCGGGGAACACCGGGGAGCTGTTTTTT
TRBV12-3/TRBV12-4,-,TRBJ1-1,-,CASSSNLNTEAFF,TGTGCCAGCAGTTCAAACTTGAACACTGAAGCTTTCTTT
TRBV20-1,few,TRBJ1-4,-,CSASLGTTGEKLFF,TGCAGTGCTAGCCTCGGGACCACGGGCGAAAAACTGTTTTTT
TRBV6-5,few,TRBJ2-3,TRBD1,CASSYPLTGSFGTDTQYF,TGTGCCAGCAGTTATCCCCTGACAGGGTCCTTCGGCACAGATACGCAGTATTTT
TRBV6-1,-,TRBJ1-1,TRBD1,CASSGTGLNTEAFF,TGTGCCAGCAGTGGGACAGGCCTGAACACTGAAGCTTTCTTT
TRBV12-3/TRBV12-4,many,TRBJ1-5,-,CASSLGAGANQPQHF,TGTGCCAGCAGTTTAGGAGCAGGGGCCAATCAGCCCCAGCATTTT
TRBV5-1,many,TRBJ1-1,TRBD1,CASSLYGQGAEAFF,TGCGCCAGCAGCTTGTATGGACAGGGGGCTGAAGCTTTCTTT
TRBV21-1,-,TRBJ2-5,-,CASSKESQIRYF,TGTGCCAGCAGCAAAGAAAGCCAGATCCGGTACTTC
TRBV20-1,many,TRBJ1-6,-,CSALDGPVNSPLHF,TGCAGTGCTTTGGACGGACCCGTTAATTCACCCCTCCACTTT
TRBV5-1,-,TRBJ2-3,-,CASRVTGTQYF,TGCGCCAGCAGGGTGACAGGCACGCAGTATTTT
TRBV25-1,few,TRBJ2-3,TRBD2,CASSDPGGARDTQYF,TGTGCCAGCAGTGACCCGGGGGGGGCGAGAGATACGCAGTATTTT
TRBV4-2,-,TRBJ2-1,-,CASSQLRGANEQFF,TGTGCCAGCAGCCAACTCAGGGGGGCGAATGAGCAGTTCTTC
TRBV2,-,TRBJ1-4,-,CASSIVPYQGKLFF,TGTGCCAGCAGTATAGTACCGTACCAGGGAAAACTGTTTTTT